The 9 T cell receptor beta chains listed next were all sequenced from one sample in a study of shared clonotypes between healthy human individuals. Only in-frame clones appear in the TCRdb table, and some are missing; sequencing was by immunoSEQ multiplex PCR. Among some 95,000 clones listed, roughly 69% were seen once. The sequenced sample consisted of memory CD8+ T cells sorted from blood. Subset in this sample: CD45RO+ cells pooled with CCR7-negative TemRA cells. These receptors all stem from a man between 25 and 39 years old in good health.

The chain has TRBV2 and TRBJ2-7, with D hard to call. From germline, CDR1 is SNHLY and CDR2 FYNNEI. V lost 6 bases, J lost 12 bases, and 21 bases lay in between. The CDR3 consists of 13 residues. For the CDR3, the DNA is TGTGCCAGCAGCAAAACCGGACCCGATGAGAGGTACTTC. Residues: CASSKTGPDERYF. The full variable domain, rest sourced from reference TRBV2 and TRBJ2-7, is EPEVTQTPSHQVTQMGQEVILRCVPISNHLYFYWYRQILGQKVEFLVSFYNNEISEKSEIFDDQFSVERPDGSNFTLKIRSTKLEDSAMYFCASSKTGPDERYFGPGTRLTVT.

This sequence joins TRBV9 and TRBJ2-2; D not certain. Per germline, CDR1 SGDLS and CDR2 YYNGEE. This CDR3 has 13 amino acids. Trimming shortened V by 3 bases and J by 0 bases, and 3 bases separated the two germline ends. The CDR3 nucleotides read TGTGCCAGCAGCGCCTCGAACACCGGGGAGCTGTTTTTT. Its translation is CASSASNTGELFF. Combining the CDR3 with reference TRBV9 and TRBJ2-2 gives the whole variable domain DSGVTQTPKHLITATGQRVTLRCSPRSGDLSVYWYQQSLDQGLQFLIQYYNGEERAKGNILERFSAQQFPDLHSELNLSSLELGDSALYFCASSASNTGELFFGEGSRLTVL.

The chain combines TRBV14 with TRBJ2-7, with D uncertain. The CDR3 has 14 residues. Germline V CDR1 and CDR2: SGHDN, FVKESK. Deletions cut 0 bases from V and 4 bases from J, with 10 bases between. CDR3 protein: CASSQDSPEYEQYF. DNA of the CDR3: TGTGCCAGCAGCCAAGATTCGCCCGAATACGAGCAGTACTTC.

The sample holds one count of this clone. This chain uses TRBV10-3 with TRBJ2-5, with TRBD2 matching 14 bases. The CDR3 is 18 amino acids. Germline V gene lookup returns CDR1 ENHRY and CDR2 SYGVKD. The V segment lost 10 bases and the J segment 5 bases; nucleotides outside the gene matches: 18. The CDR3 is CATAGSPGLAGVGETQYF. The DNA for the CDR3 is TGTGCCACCGCGGGGAGTCCGGGACTAGCGGGAGTAGGGGAGACCCAGTACTTC.

This clone was seen a handful of times. V gene TRBV7-9 combines with J gene TRBJ2-7; 8 bases agree with TRBD1. Looked up from germline, CDR1 is SEHNR and CDR2 is FQNEAQ (reference sequence). This CDR3 comprises 15 residues. Trimming cost V 4 bases and J 9 bases; bases outside gene matches: 14. Written as DNA, the CDR3 is TGTGCCAGCAGCTCCGGGACAGGCCTCCGGGTTGCGCAGTACTTC. It encodes CASSSGTGLRVAQYF.

V usage is TRBV27 and J usage is TRBJ2-7; 13 positions agree with TRBD2. V lost 5 bases, J lost 7 bases, and 5 bases stayed unmatched. The CDR3 is 14 amino acids. Germline CDR1 and CDR2: MNHEY and SMNVEV (reference sequence). The CDR3 spells CASSLGTSGIEQYF. DNA for the CDR3: TGTGCCAGCAGTCTTGGGACTAGCGGGATTGAGCAGTACTTC.

The sample holds many counts of this clone. The rearrangement uses TRBV5-4 and TRBJ2-3, with TRBD2 as a possible D gene (6 bases). The CDR3 covers 17 residues. Germline assignment: CDR1 SGHNT and CDR2 YYREEE (reference sequence). Trimming removed 6 bases from V and 2 bases from J, with 22 bases in between. In DNA form, the CDR3 reads TGTGCCAGCAACCCTCATATTAGCGGAACCTTCACAGATACGCAGTATTTT. Protein product: CASNPHISGTFTDTQYF.

This chain uses TRBV7-7 with TRBJ1-2, with D maybe TRBD1 (6 bases). Germline V gene data show CDR1 as SSHAT and CDR2 as FNYEAQ (reference sequence). This CDR3 contains 17 residues. Deletions cut 6 bases from V and 3 bases from J, with 23 bases between. CDR3 sequence: CASSIPKGRGVDYGYTF. The CDR3 bases are TGTGCCAGCAGTATCCCTAAAGGCAGGGGCGTCGACTATGGCTACACCTTC.

Here the CDR3 DNA reads TGTGCCAGCTCCCCCGGACGGACGAGCTCCTACAATGAGCAGTTCTTC. Its translation: CASSPGRTSSYNEQFF. This sequence joins TRBV18 and TRBJ2-1, with no clear D. The length of the CDR3 is 16 residues. Trimming cost V 6 bases and J 0 bases, with 15 bases left between them. CDR1 is KGHSH, CDR2 LQKENI, per germline. Complete variable domain (other parts from reference TRBV18 and TRBJ2-1): NAGVMQNPRHLVRRRGQEARLRCSPMKGHSHVYWYRQLPEEGLKFMVYLQKENIIDESGMPKERFSAEFPKEGPSILRIQQVVRGDSAAYFCASSPGRTSSYNEQFFGPGTRLTVL.